This entry lists 14 T cell receptor beta chains sequenced from one sample in a study of T cell repertoires in cytomegalovirus infection. These receptors are not linked to any known antigen. TCRdb analysed the reads with MiXCR anew, one entry per CDR3 protein. Of some 560,000 distinct CDR3 sequences detected, roughly 43% appear once; the ten largest clones hold around 48%. Sequenced material: cultured PBMCs, taken from culture after CMV antigen stimulation. The receptors come from a human donor in good health (CMV status not recorded). Some clones in this sample may be carry-over from other donors' samples.

The gene calls are TRBV7-9 and TRBJ1-5; D gene ambiguous. Germline-derived CDR1 and CDR2 are SEHNR and FQNEAQ (reference sequence). The CDR3 runs to 12 residues. The V and J ends lost 3 bases and 5 bases respectively, with 5 bases between them. Written as DNA, the CDR3 is TGTGCCAGCAGCTTGGATGATCAGCCCCAGCATTTT. Amino acid sequence: CASSLDDQPQHF.

The sample holds a few counts of this clonotype. The chain recombines TRBV6-1 with TRBJ2-7, with D perhaps TRBD2 (5 bases). This CDR3 has 13 residues. Germline CDR1 MNHNS, CDR2 SASEGT. The V end was cut by 4 bases, the J end by 3 bases, with 10 bases between. The CDR3 bases are TGTGCCAGCAGTGTGGAGGTGGGCTACGAGCAGTACTTC. Translation gives CASSVEVGYEQYF.

This clonotype came up a few times. This chain joins TRBV7-2 and TRBJ2-1; tentatively, D is TRBD1 (5 bases). This CDR3 spans 14 amino acids. V was clipped by 4 bases and J by 10 bases, with 17 bases between them. Germline lookup yields CDR1 SGHTA and CDR2 FQGNSA. The CDR3 region is CASSSYLSHREQFF. CDR3 sequence (DNA): TGTGCCAGCAGCTCCTACCTTTCTCACAGGGAGCAGTTCTTC.

This clonotype was seen repeatedly, ten times or more. The gene calls are TRBV4-2 and TRBJ2-7, with 9 bases that match TRBD1. CDR1 is LGHNA, CDR2 YNFKEQ, per germline. Unmatched junction bases numbered 14, after V lost 0 bases and J lost 5 bases. The CDR3 consists of 18 residues. CDR3 region: CASSQDVPGRDRDHEQYF. The CDR3 bases are TGTGCCAGCAGCCAAGATGTCCCCGGAAGGGACAGGGACCACGAGCAGTACTTC.

This rearrangement joins TRBV6-5 to TRBJ2-7; 11 bases line up with TRBD2. The CDR3 runs 14 residues. The germline gives CDR1 MNHEY, CDR2 SVGAGI. The trim removed 6 bases at V and 8 bases at J, leaving 9 bases unmatched. Written as DNA, the CDR3 is TGTGCCAGCAGACTAGCGGGAGCCGTTGGTAAGCAGTACTTC. It encodes CASRLAGAVGKQYF.

This clonotype was recorded a few times. The chain combines TRBV4-1 with TRBJ1-5; no definite D call. Trimming pared 5 bases from V and 4 bases from J, leaving 15 bases between. Germline CDR1 MGHRA, CDR2 YSYEKL. CDR3 size: 15 residues. The CDR3 DNA sequence: TGCGCCAGCAGCTCAAGAGGGTGGCGGAATCAGCCCCAGCATTTT. Translating gives CASSSRGWRNQPQHF.

This clonotype was recorded a few times. The V and J genes are TRBV20-1 and TRBJ2-7; maybe TRBD1 (6 bases). Trimming took off 4 bases at V and 9 bases at J, with 13 bases between the two ends. The length of the CDR3 is 11 residues. Germline CDR1 DFQATT, CDR2 SNEGSKA (reference sequence). For the CDR3, the DNA is TGCAGTGCTACGAGGGGGATGGGGCAGTACTTC. Translation gives CSATRGMGQYF.

This clonotype was observed a handful of times. Here the CDR3 reads CASSFGLGGSTDTQYF. For the CDR3, the DNA is TGTGCCAGCAGTTTCGGACTGGGGGGGTCCACAGATACGCAGTATTTT. The rearrangement uses TRBV27 and TRBJ2-3, with 7 bases matching TRBD2. Looked up from germline, CDR1 is MNHEY and CDR2 is SMNVEV (reference sequence). CDR3 length: 16 amino acids. The junction had 8 bases not matched to a gene; V was cut back by 3 bases and J by 2 bases.

The chain uses TRBV7-9 and TRBJ1-1, with D possibly matching TRBD1 (6 bases). Germline-derived CDR1 and CDR2 are SEHNR and FQNEAQ (reference sequence). This CDR3 comprises 13 residues. V dropped 4 bases and J dropped 8 bases, with 14 bases sitting between them. The CDR3 nucleotides are TGTGCCAGCAGCTCTAAGGACAGCCGAGAAGCTTTCTTT. Translation gives CASSSKDSREAFF.

Many counts were recorded for this clonotype. The gene calls are TRBV7-2 and TRBJ1-5; D not resolved. V lost 1 base and J lost 3, with 7 bases in between. Germline V gene lookup returns CDR1 SGHTA and CDR2 FQGNSA. This CDR3 is built from 14 residues. CDR3: CASSLVWVNQPQHF. CDR3 bases: TGTGCCAGCAGCTTAGTTTGGGTCAATCAGCCCCAGCATTTT.

The J gene is TRBJ2-7, the V gene TRBV7-9, with TRBD2 matching over 10 bases. V was pared by 2 bases and J by 3 bases, with 7 bases of the junction left unmatched. Per germline, CDR1 SEHNR and CDR2 FQNEAQ (reference sequence). The CDR3 spans 16 residues. CDR3 sequence reads: CASSLLRGLAFYEQYF. The CDR3 region has the DNA TGTGCCAGCAGCTTACTACGGGGACTAGCGTTCTACGAGCAGTACTTC.

There are a few counts of this clonotype. This chain joins TRBV7-9 and TRBJ2-3, with TRBD1 identical over 8 bases. Germline values: CDR1 SEHNR, CDR2 FQNEAQ (reference sequence). The V gene end was trimmed by 5 bases and the J gene end by 0 bases; junction bases not matched to a gene: 10. The CDR3 has 17 amino acids. The CDR3 DNA sequence: TGTGCCAGCAGCACGGGGACAGGCCCCTTAAGCACAGATACGCAGTATTTT. It specifies CASSTGTGPLSTDTQYF.

This chain links TRBV2 with TRBJ2-7; 7 bases agree with TRBD2. With V trimmed by 7 bases and J by 5 bases, 11 bases remained unmatched. The CDR3 sequence is 14 residues long. In germline, CDR1 is SNHLY, CDR2 FYNNEI. CDR3 protein: CASTSQGGEDEQYF. The CDR3 DNA is TGTGCCAGCACCAGTCAGGGAGGGGAAGACGAGCAGTACTTC.

In its sample, this clonotype was seen a few times. CDR3 sequence (DNA): TGTGCCAGCAGTTTGGGGCCCATCTCTGGAAACACCATATATTTT. Protein: CASSLGPISGNTIYF. The chain couples TRBV7-2 to TRBJ1-3, with D possibly TRBD1 on 5 matching bases. The length of the CDR3 is 15 residues. The germline V gene encodes CDR1 SGHTA and CDR2 FQGNSA. The V and J ends lost 6 bases and 0 bases respectively, with 12 bases between them.